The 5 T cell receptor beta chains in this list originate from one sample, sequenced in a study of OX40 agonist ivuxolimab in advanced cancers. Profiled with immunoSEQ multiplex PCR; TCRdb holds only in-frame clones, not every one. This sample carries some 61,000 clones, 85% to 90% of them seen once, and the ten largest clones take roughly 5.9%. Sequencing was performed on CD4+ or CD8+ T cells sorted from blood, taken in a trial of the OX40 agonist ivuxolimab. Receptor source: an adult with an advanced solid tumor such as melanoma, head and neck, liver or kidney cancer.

The CDR3 DNA reads as TGTGCCAGCAGCCAAGAAGGGGGCTCCTATAATTCACCCCTCCACTTT. Its translation: CASSQEGGSYNSPLHF. The J gene is TRBJ1-6, the V gene TRBV4-2, with D perhaps TRBD1 (6 bases). Per germline, CDR1 LGHNA and CDR2 YNFKEQ. CDR3 length equals 16 residues. Trimming pared 0 bases from V and 0 bases from J, leaving 6 bases between.

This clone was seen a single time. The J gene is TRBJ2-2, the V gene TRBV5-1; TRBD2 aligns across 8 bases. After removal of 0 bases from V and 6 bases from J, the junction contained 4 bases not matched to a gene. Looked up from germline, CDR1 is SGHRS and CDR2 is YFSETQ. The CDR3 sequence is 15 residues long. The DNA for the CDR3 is TGCGCCAGCAGCTTGGGACGGGAGGGCCCCGGGGAGCTGTTTTTT. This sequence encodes CASSLGREGPGELFF. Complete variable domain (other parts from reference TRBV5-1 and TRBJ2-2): KAGVTQTPRYLIKTRGQQVTLSCSPISGHRSVSWYQQTPGQGLQFLFEYFSETQRNKGNFPGRFSGRQFSNSRSEMNVSTLELGDSALYLCASSLGREGPGELFFGEGSRLTVL.

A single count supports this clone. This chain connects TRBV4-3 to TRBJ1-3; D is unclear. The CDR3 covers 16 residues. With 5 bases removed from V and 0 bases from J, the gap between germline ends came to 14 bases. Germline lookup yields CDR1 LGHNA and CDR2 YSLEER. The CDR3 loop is CASSSGSGYSGNTIYF. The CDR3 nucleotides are TGCGCCAGCAGCTCGGGGAGCGGATACTCTGGAAACACCATATATTTT.

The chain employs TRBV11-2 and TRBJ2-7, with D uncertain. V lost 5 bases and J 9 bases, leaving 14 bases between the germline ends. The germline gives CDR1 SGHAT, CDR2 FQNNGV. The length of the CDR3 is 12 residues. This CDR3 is CASSATPGGQYF. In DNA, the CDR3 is TGTGCCAGCAGCGCCACCCCAGGTGGGCAGTACTTC.

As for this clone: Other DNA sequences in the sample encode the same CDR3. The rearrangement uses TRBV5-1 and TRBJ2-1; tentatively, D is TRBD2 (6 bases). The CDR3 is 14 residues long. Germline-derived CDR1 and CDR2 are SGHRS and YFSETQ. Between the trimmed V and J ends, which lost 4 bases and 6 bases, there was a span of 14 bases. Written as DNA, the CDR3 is TGCGCCAGCAGCGGGGGACTTCCTTCCAATGAGCAGTTCTTC. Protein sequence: CASSGGLPSNEQFF.